Listed below are T cell receptor beta chains from one sample, sequenced in a study of cytomegalovirus exposure and HLA in healthy donors. TCRdb's copy holds only in-frame clones and misses some; the assay was immunoSEQ multiplex PCR. The sample holds approximately 120,000 clones, 60% to 75% seen once. The sequenced sample consisted of PBMCs. These receptor sequences come from a woman in her forties or fifties in good health and CMV-seropositive. CDR3s include the opening cysteine and the closing phenylalanine or tryptophan. Each record gives: J gene, D gene, CDR3 length, clone size, V gene, CDR3 DNA, CDR3 protein. D genes are given only for firm matches. Part of the rows lack a size; the others show once, few, many or a class for expanded clones.

j_gene: TRBJ2-5; d_gene: -; len: 12; abundance: once; v_gene: TRBV7-2; CDR3nt: TGTGCCAGCAGCTTAGTATGGGGGGACCAGTACTTC; CDR3aa: CASSLVWGDQYF
j_gene: TRBJ2-2; d_gene: TRBD1; len: 15; abundance: once; v_gene: TRBV7-7; CDR3nt: TGTGCCAGCAGCGGGACAGGGAAAGACACCGGGGGGCTGTTTTTT; CDR3aa: CASSGTGKDTGGLFF
j_gene: TRBJ2-2; d_gene: -; len: 16; abundance: -; v_gene: TRBV18; CDR3nt: TGTGCCAGCTCATCGCAAGGCAGGGCGAACACCGGGGAGCTGTTTTTT; CDR3aa: CASSSQGRANTGELFF
j_gene: TRBJ1-6; d_gene: -; len: 11; abundance: -; v_gene: TRBV6-5; CDR3nt: TGTGCCAGCCAGTATAATTCACCCCTCCACTTT; CDR3aa: CASQYNSPLHF
j_gene: TRBJ2-1; d_gene: TRBD2; len: 15; abundance: -; v_gene: TRBV7-8; CDR3nt: TGTGCCAGCAGCCTGACTAGCGGGGGGTACAATGAGCAGTTCTTC; CDR3aa: CASSLTSGGYNEQFF
j_gene: TRBJ2-7; d_gene: TRBD1; len: 14; abundance: few; v_gene: TRBV15; CDR3nt: TGTGCCACCAGCAGAGACAGGGGGCGTTACGAGCAGTACTTC; CDR3aa: CATSRDRGRYEQYF
j_gene: TRBJ2-7; d_gene: -; len: 15; abundance: -; v_gene: TRBV21-1; CDR3nt: TGTGCCAGCAGCAAAGGGGGGGGGTTACGATACGAGCAGTACTTC; CDR3aa: CASSKGGGLRYEQYF
j_gene: TRBJ2-3; d_gene: -; len: 17; abundance: -; v_gene: TRBV4-1; CDR3nt: TGCGCCAGCAGCCGTCTTGGGGGGGGCACTAGCACAGATACGCAGTATTTT; CDR3aa: CASSRLGGGTSTDTQYF
j_gene: TRBJ2-2; d_gene: TRBD2; len: 16; abundance: -; v_gene: TRBV10-3; CDR3nt: TGTGCCATCAGCACGGTAGCTAGCGGGAACACCGGGGAGCTGTTTTTT; CDR3aa: CAISTVASGNTGELFF
j_gene: TRBJ1-2; d_gene: -; len: 11; abundance: -; v_gene: TRBV6-1; CDR3nt: TGTGCCAGCTCCCCGATAGATGGCTACACCTTC; CDR3aa: CASSPIDGYTF
j_gene: TRBJ1-6; d_gene: -; len: 15; abundance: -; v_gene: TRBV18; CDR3nt: TGTGCCAGCTCACCCACTCAGGGAGGCGGGTCACCCCTCCACTTT; CDR3aa: CASSPTQGGGSPLHF
j_gene: TRBJ1-2; d_gene: -; len: 15; abundance: -; v_gene: TRBV13; CDR3nt: TGTGCCAGCAGCTCCCACATGAGGGGGTCTGAGGGCTACACCTTC; CDR3aa: CASSSHMRGSEGYTF
j_gene: TRBJ1-2; d_gene: -; len: 16; abundance: -; v_gene: TRBV5-1; CDR3nt: TGCGCCAGCAGCTTGGGCGCCGGAACGGGGAGATATGGCTACACCTTC; CDR3aa: CASSLGAGTGRYGYTF
j_gene: TRBJ2-1; d_gene: -; len: 15; abundance: -; v_gene: TRBV4-2; CDR3nt: TGTGCCAGCAGCCCTACGGGACTGGCCTACAATGAGCAGTTCTTC; CDR3aa: CASSPTGLAYNEQFF
j_gene: TRBJ2-1; d_gene: TRBD1; len: 15; abundance: -; v_gene: TRBV4-1; CDR3nt: TGCGCCAGCAGCCGCGGACAGGGGGCCGGCAATGAGCAGTTCTTC; CDR3aa: CASSRGQGAGNEQFF
j_gene: TRBJ2-7; d_gene: TRBD2; len: 14; abundance: -; v_gene: TRBV6-1; CDR3nt: TGTGCCAGCTTTAGCGGGGGGTCCCCCTACGAGCAGTACTTC; CDR3aa: CASFSGGSPYEQYF
j_gene: TRBJ1-2; d_gene: -; len: 15; abundance: -; v_gene: TRBV5-6; CDR3nt: TGTGCCAGCAGCTTGTGGGCAGCCTCTAACTATGGCTACACCTTC; CDR3aa: CASSLWAASNYGYTF
j_gene: TRBJ2-6; d_gene: -; len: 14; abundance: -; v_gene: TRBV2; CDR3nt: TGTGCCAGCATTTTACAGGCTGGGGCCAACGTCCTGACTTTC; CDR3aa: CASILQAGANVLTF
j_gene: TRBJ1-4; d_gene: TRBD1; len: 16; abundance: few; v_gene: TRBV4-2; CDR3nt: TGTGCCAGCAGCCAAGTCTCACGGACAGGGAAGGAAAAACTGTTTTTT; CDR3aa: CASSQVSRTGKEKLFF
j_gene: TRBJ2-5; d_gene: TRBD1; len: 15; abundance: -; v_gene: TRBV15; CDR3nt: TGTGCCACCAGCAAAACACAGGGGGCGAGGGAGACCCAGTACTTC; CDR3aa: CATSKTQGARETQYF
j_gene: TRBJ1-2; d_gene: TRBD1; len: 14; abundance: -; v_gene: TRBV30; CDR3nt: TGTGCCTGGAGCATACAGGGGGCAGACTATGGCTACACCTTC; CDR3aa: CAWSIQGADYGYTF
j_gene: TRBJ1-2; d_gene: -; len: 14; abundance: -; v_gene: TRBV6-1; CDR3nt: TGTGCCAGCAGTGCCGGGACGACTAGATATGGCTACACCTTC; CDR3aa: CASSAGTTRYGYTF
j_gene: TRBJ2-1; d_gene: -; len: 14; abundance: few; v_gene: TRBV11-2; CDR3nt: TGTGCCAGCAGCTTACAACGTAGGGGCAATGAGCAGTTCTTC; CDR3aa: CASSLQRRGNEQFF
j_gene: TRBJ2-4; d_gene: TRBD2; len: 18; abundance: -; v_gene: TRBV5-1; CDR3nt: TGCGCCAGCAGCCTAAGGACTAGCGGGGAGTACATGGGAAACATTCAGTACTTC; CDR3aa: CASSLRTSGEYMGNIQYF
j_gene: TRBJ2-3; d_gene: -; len: 15; abundance: -; v_gene: TRBV25-1; CDR3nt: TGTGCCAGCAGTCCGGGACATTCCCTCACAGATACGCAGTATTTT; CDR3aa: CASSPGHSLTDTQYF
j_gene: TRBJ2-1; d_gene: -; len: 12; abundance: -; v_gene: TRBV19; CDR3nt: TGTGCCAGTAGTAGACTCTACAATGAGCAGTTCTTC; CDR3aa: CASSRLYNEQFF
j_gene: TRBJ2-1; d_gene: TRBD1; len: 15; abundance: -; v_gene: TRBV6-4; CDR3nt: TGTGCCAGCAGTGACTCGGGGGACAGGGGTAATGAGCAGTTCTTC; CDR3aa: CASSDSGDRGNEQFF
j_gene: TRBJ2-7; d_gene: TRBD1; len: 13; abundance: -; v_gene: TRBV6-4; CDR3nt: TGTGCCAGCAGTGAAGGGACAGTCTACGAGCAGTACTTC; CDR3aa: CASSEGTVYEQYF
j_gene: TRBJ1-5; d_gene: -; len: 13; abundance: -; v_gene: TRBV7-2; CDR3nt: TGTGCCAGCAGCTTAGTGGGGGGTGAGCCCCAGCATTTT; CDR3aa: CASSLVGGEPQHF
j_gene: TRBJ1-5; d_gene: -; len: 16; abundance: medium-sized; v_gene: TRBV7-2; CDR3nt: TGTGCCAGCAGCTTAGTTGGCAGCGGGGCGGGTCAGCCCCAGCATTTT; CDR3aa: CASSLVGSGAGQPQHF
j_gene: TRBJ2-5; d_gene: -; len: 15; abundance: once; v_gene: TRBV30; CDR3nt: TGTGCCTGGACAGTAAACTACGTGCAGGAGGGGACCCAGTACTTC; CDR3aa: CAWTVNYVQEGTQYF
j_gene: TRBJ2-5; d_gene: -; len: 16; abundance: -; v_gene: TRBV5-1; CDR3nt: TGCGCCAGCAGCTTGGGGTTTCGTTTACAACAAGAGACCCAGTACTTC; CDR3aa: CASSLGFRLQQETQYF
j_gene: TRBJ1-3; d_gene: -; len: 16; abundance: few; v_gene: TRBV28; CDR3nt: TGTGCCAGCAGTTTAATCGAGGATCAGTCTGGAAACACCATATATTTT; CDR3aa: CASSLIEDQSGNTIYF
j_gene: TRBJ2-2; d_gene: -; len: 15; abundance: -; v_gene: TRBV5-1; CDR3nt: TGCGCCAGCAGCTTGGTTTCGGGGGACACCGGGGAGCTGTTTTTT; CDR3aa: CASSLVSGDTGELFF
j_gene: TRBJ1-3; d_gene: -; len: 15; abundance: -; v_gene: TRBV6-5; CDR3nt: TGTGCCAGCAGTTCCTCACAGGGAACTGGAAACACCATATATTTT; CDR3aa: CASSSSQGTGNTIYF
j_gene: TRBJ1-4; d_gene: -; len: 14; abundance: -; v_gene: TRBV11-2; CDR3nt: TGTGCCAGCAGCTCGCGGGTCGGTAATGAAAAACTGTTTTTT; CDR3aa: CASSSRVGNEKLFF
j_gene: TRBJ2-7; d_gene: TRBD1; len: 15; abundance: -; v_gene: TRBV13; CDR3nt: TGTGCCAGCAGCTCGACAGGGGGCGCCGGGTACGAGCAGTACTTC; CDR3aa: CASSSTGGAGYEQYF
j_gene: TRBJ2-7; d_gene: -; len: 13; abundance: -; v_gene: TRBV6-5; CDR3nt: TGTGCCAGCGGCCCGGGATCTTCCTACGAGCAGTACTTC; CDR3aa: CASGPGSSYEQYF
j_gene: TRBJ2-1; d_gene: -; len: 16; abundance: -; v_gene: TRBV4-1; CDR3nt: TGCGCCAGCAGCCGAACGGAGGGGGGGACTTACAATGAGCAGTTCTTC; CDR3aa: CASSRTEGGTYNEQFF
j_gene: TRBJ1-5; d_gene: -; len: 14; abundance: -; v_gene: TRBV5-1; CDR3nt: TGCGCCAGCAGCTTGGAAGGAGGTATTCAGCCCCAGCATTTT; CDR3aa: CASSLEGGIQPQHF
j_gene: TRBJ2-1; d_gene: TRBD2; len: 15; abundance: once; v_gene: TRBV4-1; CDR3nt: TGCGCCAGCAGCGGTCGACTAGCGATCTACAATGAGCAGTTCTTC; CDR3aa: CASSGRLAIYNEQFF
j_gene: TRBJ2-7; d_gene: -; len: 14; abundance: -; v_gene: TRBV9; CDR3nt: TGTGCCAGCAGCGTAGACACAGGGTGGTACGAGCAGTACTTC; CDR3aa: CASSVDTGWYEQYF
j_gene: TRBJ1-4; d_gene: TRBD1; len: 16; abundance: once; v_gene: TRBV6-1; CDR3nt: TGTGCCAGCAGTGAAAGCCAAGGACAGGGTAATGAAAAACTGTTTTTT; CDR3aa: CASSESQGQGNEKLFF
j_gene: TRBJ2-3; d_gene: -; len: 15; abundance: -; v_gene: TRBV5-6; CDR3nt: TGTGCCAGCAGCTTGAGCCAGACTAGCACAGATACGCAGTATTTT; CDR3aa: CASSLSQTSTDTQYF
j_gene: TRBJ2-5; d_gene: TRBD2; len: 15; abundance: -; v_gene: TRBV6-1; CDR3nt: TGTGCCAGCAGTCAACTAGCGGGGAGCCAAGAGACCCAGTACTTC; CDR3aa: CASSQLAGSQETQYF
j_gene: TRBJ2-3; d_gene: TRBD2; len: 17; abundance: -; v_gene: TRBV2; CDR3nt: TGTGCCAGCAGTGAGTCTAGCGGCTTTTCCAGCACAGATACGCAGTATTTT; CDR3aa: CASSESSGFSSTDTQYF
j_gene: TRBJ2-5; d_gene: TRBD1; len: 15; abundance: once; v_gene: TRBV4-1; CDR3nt: TGCGCCAGCAGCCGTTTCGGGACAGGGGGAGAGACCCAGTACTTC; CDR3aa: CASSRFGTGGETQYF
j_gene: TRBJ1-2; d_gene: -; len: 12; abundance: -; v_gene: TRBV6-1; CDR3nt: TGTGCCAGCAGCGACATCGGCTATGGCTACACCTTC; CDR3aa: CASSDIGYGYTF
j_gene: TRBJ1-2; d_gene: TRBD1; len: 16; abundance: -; v_gene: TRBV6-1; CDR3nt: TGTGCCAGCAGTGGGAAAATCGGGACAGGGAACTATGGCTACACCTTC; CDR3aa: CASSGKIGTGNYGYTF
j_gene: TRBJ1-5; d_gene: TRBD1; len: 16; abundance: -; v_gene: TRBV28; CDR3nt: TGTGCCAGCAGCCAAAAGACAGGGGGCGGCAATCAGCCCCAGCATTTT; CDR3aa: CASSQKTGGGNQPQHF
j_gene: TRBJ2-5; d_gene: TRBD2; len: 16; abundance: -; v_gene: TRBV7-2; CDR3nt: TGTGCCAGCAGCTTAGCTGTCGGGGGGATCTCAGAGACCCAGTACTTC; CDR3aa: CASSLAVGGISETQYF
j_gene: TRBJ1-1; d_gene: TRBD1; len: 13; abundance: -; v_gene: TRBV7-9; CDR3nt: TGTGCCGGCTACCAGGGGGCTTACACTGAAGCTTTCTTT; CDR3aa: CAGYQGAYTEAFF
j_gene: TRBJ2-2; d_gene: -; len: 14; abundance: -; v_gene: TRBV10-2; CDR3nt: TGCGCCAGCAAGGTGGGGGGGCCTTCCGGGGAGCTGTTTTTT; CDR3aa: CASKVGGPSGELFF
j_gene: TRBJ1-1; d_gene: -; len: 16; abundance: -; v_gene: TRBV27; CDR3nt: TGTGCCAGCAGTCCCTTAATTACAGTCATGAACACTGAAGCTTTCTTT; CDR3aa: CASSPLITVMNTEAFF
j_gene: TRBJ2-2; d_gene: TRBD2; len: 15; abundance: -; v_gene: TRBV15; CDR3nt: TGTGCCACCACTAGCGGGGGGAGTAACACCGGGGAGCTGTTTTTT; CDR3aa: CATTSGGSNTGELFF
j_gene: TRBJ2-2; d_gene: -; len: 14; abundance: -; v_gene: TRBV28; CDR3nt: TGTGCCAGCAGTTCCAGCGGGACAGGTCATGGAGGCTATTTT; CDR3aa: CASSSSGTGHGGYF
j_gene: TRBJ1-3; d_gene: -; len: 16; abundance: -; v_gene: TRBV7-8; CDR3nt: TGTGCCAGCAGCTTAAATCTGAGGGCAGCTGGAAACACCATATATTTT; CDR3aa: CASSLNLRAAGNTIYF